These 14 T cell receptor beta chains originate from one sample sequenced in a study of cytomegalovirus exposure and HLA in healthy donors. Use of 60 Vbeta and 13 Jbeta primers characterized the PCR. Assay: immunoSEQ multiplex PCR; the TCRdb copy retains only in-frame clones and omits some. The data contain some 170,000 clones, 70% to 75% of them singletons. The specimen was PBMCs. The receptors stem from a male donor in good health and CMV-seronegative.

V usage is TRBV27 and J usage is TRBJ2-1; TRBD2 matches at 13 bases. V lost 0 bases to trimming and J lost 1 base; unmatched junction nucleotides: 6. The CDR3 extends over 19 amino acids. Germline values: CDR1 MNHEY, CDR2 SMNVEV (reference sequence). DNA of the CDR3: TGTGCCAGCAGTTTATCGAGACTAGCGGGAGGAGGGTCCTACAATGAGCAGTTCTTC. Protein product: CASSLSRLAGGGSYNEQFF.

The CDR3 here is CASSFSGARGNEQFF. CDR3 sequence (DNA): TGTGCCAGCAGTTTCTCGGGAGCGAGAGGCAATGAGCAGTTCTTC. J is TRBJ2-1 and V is TRBV27; D may be TRBD2 (6 bases). The germline V and J ends were trimmed by 3 bases and 6 bases, with 15 bases remaining between them. Germline values: CDR1 MNHEY, CDR2 SMNVEV (reference sequence). The CDR3 has 15 amino acids.

This clone was recorded only once. V usage is TRBV27 and J usage is TRBJ2-7, with D perhaps matching TRBD1 (6 bases). Germline CDR1 reads MNHEY; CDR2 reads SMNVEV (reference sequence). Deletions cut 2 bases from V and 2 bases from J, with 16 bases between. This CDR3 is built from 16 residues. The DNA for the CDR3 is TGTGCCAGCAGTTTAATCGGACAGCCGATTCCCTACGAGCAGTACTTC. This gives the protein CASSLIGQPIPYEQYF.

The genes are TRBV6-6 and TRBJ1-2, with D possibly being TRBD1 (5 bases). V shed 7 bases and J shed 4 bases, with 19 bases lying between them. The CDR3 runs to 15 residues. From germline, CDR1 is MNHNY and CDR2 SVGAGI (reference sequence). This chain's CDR3 is CASIGRGSRGYGYTF. DNA of the CDR3: TGTGCCAGCATAGGACGGGGGAGCCGCGGCTATGGCTACACCTTC.

This rearrangement joins TRBV5-8 to TRBJ1-5; no firm D call. The CDR3 is 13 amino acids. The ends were cut back, 0 bases at V and 9 bases at J, with 10 bases in the middle. Germline CDR1 SGHTS, CDR2 YDEGEE. The CDR3: CASSLGSSGPQHF. CDR3 nucleotide sequence: TGTGCCAGCAGCTTGGGTAGCTCTGGGCCCCAGCATTTT.

This clone was seen only a few times. This CDR3 reads CASSVEGRGNEQFF. CDR3 coding DNA: TGTGCCAGCAGCGTAGAAGGCAGGGGCAATGAGCAGTTCTTC. V and J are TRBV9 and TRBJ2-1; possible D gene TRBD1, 6 bases. The CDR3 length is 14 residues. Germline assignment: CDR1 SGDLS and CDR2 YYNGEE. Trimming took 0 bases from V and 6 from J, leaving 10 bases between them.

This chain uses TRBV30 with TRBJ1-5; TRBD1 matches 11 bases. J was trimmed by 7 bases and V by 3 bases; bases with no gene match: 2. This CDR3 region has 13 residues. The germline V gene encodes CDR1 GTSNPN and CDR2 SVGIG (reference sequence). The CDR3 spells CAWRGTGGQPQHF. CDR3 DNA sequence: TGTGCCTGGAGAGGGACAGGGGGACAGCCCCAGCATTTT.

The chain carries TRBV10-3 and TRBJ2-1, with 7 nucleotides matching TRBD2. The CDR3 is 16 amino acids. The germline CDR1 and CDR2 sequences are ENHRY and SYGVKD. Unmatched junction bases numbered 11, after V lost 2 bases and J lost 7 bases. The CDR3 bases are TGTGCCATCAGTGAGCTCTCGGCTAGCGGAGGAAATGAGCAGTTCTTC. As protein: CAISELSASGGNEQFF.

The V gene is TRBV9, the J gene TRBJ2-5, with 9 nucleotides matching TRBD2. CDR3 length equals 15 residues. The V gene's germline CDR1 is SGDLS and CDR2 YYNGEE. Trimming removed 3 bases from V and 5 bases from J; junction bases left unmatched: 8. CDR3 in DNA: TGTGCCAGCAGCGGTAGCGGGGGAATCGGCGAGACCCAGTACTTC. Encoded protein: CASSGSGGIGETQYF.

V and J are TRBV29-1 and TRBJ2-1; D is possibly TRBD1 (6 bases). V lost 7 bases and J lost 1, with 11 bases in between. Germline values: CDR1 SQVTM, CDR2 ANQGSEA. The CDR3 has 13 amino acids. In DNA, the CDR3 is TGCAGCGAATACAGGGTTTCCTACAATGAGCAGTTCTTC. Translating gives CSEYRVSYNEQFF.

The chain joins TRBV9 to TRBJ2-3; D call uncertain. V lost 6 bases and J lost 0, with 2 bases in between. This CDR3 has 11 residues. Per germline, CDR1 SGDLS and CDR2 YYNGEE. The CDR3 bases are TGTGCCAGCACTAGCACAGATACGCAGTATTTT. Translation: CASTSTDTQYF.

This clone was seen only once. The chain couples TRBV15 to TRBJ2-7, with D hard to call. CDR1 is LNHNV, CDR2 YYDKDF, per germline (reference sequence). The CDR3 contains 12 residues. Trimming left V 5 bases short and J 4 bases short, with 9 bases between. The chain's CDR3 is CATSPHSYEQYF. The CDR3 DNA follows: TGTGCCACCAGCCCCCACAGTTACGAGCAGTACTTC.

In its sample, this clone was seen a few times. This rearrangement joins TRBV6-1 to TRBJ1-2; 7 bases align to TRBD1. Trimming took 7 bases from V and 4 from J; bases not matched to a gene: 6. The CDR3 length is 13 residues. The germline V gene encodes CDR1 MNHNS and CDR2 SASEGT. CDR3 region: CASKGQPSYGYTF. The DNA for the CDR3 is TGTGCCAGCAAGGGACAGCCATCCTATGGCTACACCTTC.

This rearrangement joins TRBV30 to TRBJ1-2; TRBD1 matches at 8 bases. Germline V lookup: CDR1 GTSNPN, CDR2 SVGIG (reference sequence). The CDR3 runs to 15 residues. V lost 5 bases to trimming and J lost 6 bases; unmatched junction nucleotides: 14. The CDR3 DNA reads TGTGCCTGGGGGGGACAGGTCAACTCCGTGAATGGCTACACCTTC. This encodes CAWGGQVNSVNGYTF. The variable domain in full, with the rest retrieved from reference TRBV30 and TRBJ1-2, is SQTIHQWPATLVQPVGSPLSLECTVEGTSNPNLYWYRQAAGRGLQLLFYSVGIGQISSEVPQNLSASRPQDRQFILSSKKLLLSDSGFYLCAWGGQVNSVNGYTFGSGTRLTVV.